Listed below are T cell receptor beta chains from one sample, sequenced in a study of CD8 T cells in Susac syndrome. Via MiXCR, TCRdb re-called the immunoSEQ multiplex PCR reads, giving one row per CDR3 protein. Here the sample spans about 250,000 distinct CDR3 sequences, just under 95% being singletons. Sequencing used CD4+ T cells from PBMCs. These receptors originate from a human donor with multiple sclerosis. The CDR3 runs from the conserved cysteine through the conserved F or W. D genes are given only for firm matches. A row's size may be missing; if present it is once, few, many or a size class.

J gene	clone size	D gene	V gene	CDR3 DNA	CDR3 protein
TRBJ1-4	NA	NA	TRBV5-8	TGTGCCAGCAGCTTGGGTGTTGCCCTACGCGAAAAACTGTTTTTT	CASSLGVALREKLFF
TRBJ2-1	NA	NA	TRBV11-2	TGTGCCAGCAGCCGTCCGGGACTCCAGTACAATGAGCAGTTCTTC	CASSRPGLQYNEQFF
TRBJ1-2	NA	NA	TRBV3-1	TGTGCCAGCAGCCAAGAGGGGGCTTGGGGCTACACCTTC	CASSQEGAWGYTF
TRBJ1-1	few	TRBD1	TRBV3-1	TGTGCCAGCAGCCCCACAGGGGGTGAAGCTTTCTTT	CASSPTGGEAFF
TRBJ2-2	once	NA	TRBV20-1	TGCAGTGCTACTTCCGGGACGGCAAACACCGGGGAGCTGTTTTTT	CSATSGTANTGELFF
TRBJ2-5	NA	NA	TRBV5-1	TGCGCCAGCAGCTCCCTAAGAGGGACCCAGTACTTC	CASSSLRGTQYF
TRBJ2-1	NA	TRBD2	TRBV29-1	TGCAGCGTTGGTGGACTAGCCGGTCGGAATGAGCAGTTCTTC	CSVGGLAGRNEQFF
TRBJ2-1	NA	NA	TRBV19	TGTGCCGGGCCCGGCGGGCAGGCCATCTACAATGAGCAGTTCTTC	CAGPGGQAIYNEQFF
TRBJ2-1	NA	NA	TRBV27	TGTGCCAGCAGTTGGCAGGGAGGCTACAATGAGCAGTTCTTC	CASSWQGGYNEQFF
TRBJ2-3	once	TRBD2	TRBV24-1	TGTGCCACCAGTGATCACGGCGGACTAGCGGGAGGATTTAGCACAGATACGCAGTATTTT	CATSDHGGLAGGFSTDTQYF